This is a list of T cell receptor beta chains from one sample in a study of a mutant IDH1 vaccine in newly diagnosed glioma. Sequencing was performed with immunoSEQ multiplex PCR; in TCRdb, only in-frame clones are kept and a portion is missing. The sample comprises roughly 50,000 clones, roughly 72% of which are singletons, and 4.9% rests with the top ten. The antigens of these receptors remain unknown. Sequences were derived from PBMCs, sampled from a glioma patient whose treatment included an IDH1 peptide vaccine. These receptors came from a middle-aged woman with glioma. Some clones in this sample may be carry-over from other donors' samples. CDR3s include the opening cysteine and the closing phenylalanine or tryptophan. Fields, in order: clone size, J gene, V gene, D gene, CDR3 DNA, CDR3 protein. The D gene is left open where the match is weak. A clone size is listed for some rows: how often the clone was seen (once, few, many), or a class if it is expanded.

>.|TRBJ2-1|TRBV19|.
TGTGCCAGTAGTATCGTGGCAGGGCTAGCTGGGAATGAGCAGTTCTTC
CASSIVAGLAGNEQFF
>.|TRBJ1-2|TRBV5-1|.
TGCGCCAGCAGCTCTCGGGGACCCAACTATGGCTACACCTTC
CASSSRGPNYGYTF
>.|TRBJ1-1|TRBV7-6|TRBD1
TGTGCCAGCAGCTTAGAAGAGGACAGGGGTGAAGCTTTCTTT
CASSLEEDRGEAFF
>few|TRBJ1-1|TRBV5-1|TRBD1
TGCGCCAGCAGCCAAGACAGGGTGAACACTGAAGCTTTCTTT
CASSQDRVNTEAFF
>.|TRBJ2-7|TRBV2|.
TGTGCCAGCAGTGAATCGATGGGCGACTCCTACGAGCAGTACTTC
CASSESMGDSYEQYF
>.|TRBJ1-2|TRBV5-4|.
TGTGCCAGCAGAGAGAAGAGGGGAACAAACTATGGCTACACCTTC
CASREKRGTNYGYTF
>.|TRBJ2-7|TRBV10-3|TRBD2
TGTGCCATCAGAGGGGGGGGACTAGCGGATACCTACGAGCAGTACTTC
CAIRGGGLADTYEQYF
>few|TRBJ1-2|TRBV10-2|TRBD1
TGCGCCAGCAGTGACGGAGGGGGCGCCTATGGCTACACCTTC
CASSDGGGAYGYTF
>.|TRBJ2-5|TRBV5-6|TRBD1
TGTGCCAGCAGCTTGGCCGGGACAGGGCAAGAGACCCAGTACTTC
CASSLAGTGQETQYF
>.|TRBJ2-7|TRBV6-4|.
TGTGCCAGCAGTGACCTCCGTGACGGCTACGAGCAGTACTTC
CASSDLRDGYEQYF
>.|TRBJ2-1|TRBV4-3|TRBD2
TGCGCCAGCAGCCAAGATAGCCTCAGCGGGGGGTACAATGAGCAGTTCTTC
CASSQDSLSGGYNEQFF
>.|TRBJ1-6|TRBV9|.
TGTGCCAGCAGCGCCCCGGGCCGGGGGCATTCACCCCTCCACTTT
CASSAPGRGHSPLHF
>.|TRBJ2-5|TRBV4-2|TRBD2
TGTGCCAGCGGCCCGCGGGGGGGGGACGCAGAGACCCAGTACTTC
CASGPRGGDAETQYF
>few|TRBJ1-5|TRBV6-1|.
TGTGCCAGCAGTGAAAGCGAAGGAGGCAATCAGCCCCAGCATTTT
CASSESEGGNQPQHF
>.|TRBJ1-2|TRBV10-3|.
TGTGCCATCAGTGAAGTAGTCTATGGCTACACCTTC
CAISEVVYGYTF
>.|TRBJ2-2|TRBV10-3|.
TGTGCTTCACAGGTAGCAGGGTACACCGGGGAGCTGTTTTTT
CASQVAGYTGELFF
>.|TRBJ1-2|TRBV27|TRBD1
TGTGCCAGCAGTTTATCAAGACAGGGGGCGACTGGCTACACCTTC
CASSLSRQGATGYTF
>few|TRBJ1-1|TRBV29-1|.
TGCAGTGCCTCAGGGAGGGAAATGAACACTGAAGCTTTCTTT
CSASGREMNTEAFF
>.|TRBJ1-1|TRBV5-1|TRBD1
TGCGCCAGCAGCATTTACAGGGGCTCAAACACTGAAGCTTTCTTT
CASSIYRGSNTEAFF
>.|TRBJ1-1|TRBV14|TRBD1
TGTGCCAGCAGCCAAGTCAGGGGGAGGGGCCCCAACACTGAAGCTTTCTTT
CASSQVRGRGPNTEAFF
>.|TRBJ1-5|TRBV19|TRBD1
TGTGCCACCTCCGACAGGGGAGGGAATCAGCCCCAGCATTTT
CATSDRGGNQPQHF
>.|TRBJ1-4|TRBV11-2|.
TGTGCCACCAACGATAGAACTAATGAAAAACTGTTTTTT
CATNDRTNEKLFF
>.|TRBJ2-5|TRBV2|.
TGTGCCAGCAGCGGAATCACCGGGACCCCGGAGACCCAGTACTTC
CASSGITGTPETQYF
>.|TRBJ2-7|TRBV5-4|.
TGTGCCAGCAGCTTGGAAAGGGCACACGAGCAGTACTTC
CASSLERAHEQYF
>.|TRBJ2-4|TRBV6-6|.
TGTGCCAGCAGTTCGCATGGCCGACGAAGAACGGACATTCAGTACTTC
CASSSHGRRRTDIQYF
>.|TRBJ2-5|TRBV25-1|TRBD2
TGTGCCAGCAGTTTACGGCCGGCTAGCGGGGTCAAAGAGACCCAGTACTTC
CASSLRPASGVKETQYF
>.|TRBJ1-1|TRBV14|.
TGTGCCAGCAGGCGAAGGGGTTTGGCTGAAGCTTTCTTT
CASRRRGLAEAFF
>.|TRBJ2-3|TRBV2|TRBD2
TGTGCCAGCAGTGAAACTAGCGGGGGGACAGATACGCAGTATTTT
CASSETSGGTDTQYF
>.|TRBJ1-3|TRBV30|.
TGTGCCTGGAGTCCAGATTACACCATATATTTT
CAWSPDYTIYF
>.|TRBJ1-6|TRBV5-1|.
TGCGCCAGCAGCTTGTCGGATTCACCCCTCCACTTT
CASSLSDSPLHF
>few|TRBJ1-1|TRBV9|TRBD1
TGTGCCAGCAGCCCTGGGACAGCTTACACTGAAGCTTTCTTT
CASSPGTAYTEAFF
>.|TRBJ1-2|TRBV7-9|TRBD1
TGTGCCAGCAGATGGACAGGGGGCGACGGCTACACCTTC
CASRWTGGDGYTF
>once|TRBJ1-4|TRBV7-9|.
TGTGCCAGCAGCTTCGTTAATGAAAAACTGTTTTTT
CASSFVNEKLFF
>.|TRBJ2-7|TRBV11-2|.
TGTGCCAGCAGCTCACAGCGGACAGAGTACGAGCAGTACTTC
CASSSQRTEYEQYF
>few|TRBJ1-5|TRBV5-5|.
TGTGCCAGCAGTTGGGGTGGGAATCAGCCCCAGCATTTT
CASSWGGNQPQHF
>.|TRBJ1-3|TRBV14|TRBD1
TGTGCCAGCAGCCCGTGGACAGGCAGGAGAGACACCATATATTTT
CASSPWTGRRDTIYF
>.|TRBJ2-7|TRBV10-1|TRBD1
TGCGCCAGCCCCACGTGGGACAGCTCCTACGAGCAGTACTTC
CASPTWDSSYEQYF
>.|TRBJ2-7|TRBV7-2|TRBD1
TGTGCCAGCAGCCGCCTACAGGGGAACGGCGAGCAGTACTTC
CASSRLQGNGEQYF